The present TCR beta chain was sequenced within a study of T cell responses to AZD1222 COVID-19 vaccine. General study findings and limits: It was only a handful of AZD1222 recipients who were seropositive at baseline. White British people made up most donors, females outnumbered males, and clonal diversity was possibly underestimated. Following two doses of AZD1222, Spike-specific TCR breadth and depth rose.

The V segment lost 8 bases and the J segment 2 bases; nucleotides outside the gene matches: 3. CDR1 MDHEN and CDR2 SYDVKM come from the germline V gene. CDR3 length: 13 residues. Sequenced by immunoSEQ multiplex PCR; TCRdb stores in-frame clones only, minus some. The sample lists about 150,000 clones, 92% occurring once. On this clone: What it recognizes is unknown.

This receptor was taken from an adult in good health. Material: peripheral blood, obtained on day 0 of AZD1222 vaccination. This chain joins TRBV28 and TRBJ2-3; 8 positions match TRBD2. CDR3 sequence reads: CASWTSPTDTQYF. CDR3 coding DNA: TGTGCCAGCTGGACTAGCCCCACAGATACGCAGTATTTT.